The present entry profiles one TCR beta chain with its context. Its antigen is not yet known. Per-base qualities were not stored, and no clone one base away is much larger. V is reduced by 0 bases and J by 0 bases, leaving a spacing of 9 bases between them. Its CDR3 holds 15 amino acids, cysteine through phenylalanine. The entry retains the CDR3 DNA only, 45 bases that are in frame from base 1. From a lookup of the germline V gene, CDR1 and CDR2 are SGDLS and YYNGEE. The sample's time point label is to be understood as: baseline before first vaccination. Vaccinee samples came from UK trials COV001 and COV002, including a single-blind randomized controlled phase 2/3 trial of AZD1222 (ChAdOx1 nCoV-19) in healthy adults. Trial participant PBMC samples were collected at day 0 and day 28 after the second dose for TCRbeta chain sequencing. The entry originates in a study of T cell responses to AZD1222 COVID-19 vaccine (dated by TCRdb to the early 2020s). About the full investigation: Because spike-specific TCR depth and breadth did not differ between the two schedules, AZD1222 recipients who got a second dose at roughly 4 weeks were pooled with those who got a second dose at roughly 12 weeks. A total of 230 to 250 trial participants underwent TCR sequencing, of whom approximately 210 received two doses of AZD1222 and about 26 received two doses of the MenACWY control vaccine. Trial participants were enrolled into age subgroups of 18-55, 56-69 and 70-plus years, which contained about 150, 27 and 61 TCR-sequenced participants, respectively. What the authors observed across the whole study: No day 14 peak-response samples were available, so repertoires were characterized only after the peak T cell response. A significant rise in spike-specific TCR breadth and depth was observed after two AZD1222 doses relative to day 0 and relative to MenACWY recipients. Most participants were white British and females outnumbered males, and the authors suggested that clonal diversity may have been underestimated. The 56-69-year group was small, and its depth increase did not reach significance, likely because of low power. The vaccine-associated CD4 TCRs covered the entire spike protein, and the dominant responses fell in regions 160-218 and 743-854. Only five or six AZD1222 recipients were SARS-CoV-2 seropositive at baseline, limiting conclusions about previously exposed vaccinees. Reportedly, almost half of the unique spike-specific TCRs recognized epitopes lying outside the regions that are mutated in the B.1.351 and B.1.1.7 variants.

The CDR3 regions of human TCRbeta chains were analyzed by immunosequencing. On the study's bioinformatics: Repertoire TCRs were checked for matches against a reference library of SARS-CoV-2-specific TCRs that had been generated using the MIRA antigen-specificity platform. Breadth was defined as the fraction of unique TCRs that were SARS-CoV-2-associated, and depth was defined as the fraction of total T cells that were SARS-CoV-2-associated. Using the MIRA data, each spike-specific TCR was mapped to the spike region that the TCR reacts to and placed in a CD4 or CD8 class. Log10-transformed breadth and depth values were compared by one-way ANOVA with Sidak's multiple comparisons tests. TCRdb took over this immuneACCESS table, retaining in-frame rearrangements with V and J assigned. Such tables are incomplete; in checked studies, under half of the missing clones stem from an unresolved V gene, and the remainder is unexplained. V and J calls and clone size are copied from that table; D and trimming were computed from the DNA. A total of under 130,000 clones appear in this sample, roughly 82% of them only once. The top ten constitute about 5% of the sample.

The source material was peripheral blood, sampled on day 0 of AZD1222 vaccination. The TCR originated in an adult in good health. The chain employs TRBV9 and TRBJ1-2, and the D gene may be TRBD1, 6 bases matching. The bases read TGTGCCAGCAGCGTAGAGGGGGGCGCTAACTATGGCTACACCTTC. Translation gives CASSVEGGANYGYTF.